This TCR beta chain was sequenced in a study of blood T cell repertoires in COVID-19. Study-wide context: The origin of the acute and convalescent COVID-19 samples was the United States, Italy and Spain. T cells, B-cell-depleted T cells, or PBMCs supplied cDNA or gDNA.

Authors' analysis steps: Amplification of reference gene primers provided the estimated nucleated cell counts. TCRdb's table, derived via immunoSEQ multiplex PCR, lists solely in-frame clones and lacks some. The DNA was the basis for D and trimming; V, J and clone size are from that table. In the table there are 200,000 to 300,000 clones, 65% to 85% of which are singletons. The CDR3 runs 17 residues. From germline, CDR1 is LNHNV and CDR2 YYDKDF (reference sequence). With 3 bases clipped from V and 2 bases from J, the junction kept 7 bases outside the gene matches. The sample taken for sequencing was peripheral blood. The clonotype comes from an elderly woman with acute or convalescent COVID-19. The chain has TRBV15 and TRBJ2-3; TRBD2 aligns across 11 bases. The CDR3 loop reads CATSRGLAGGLTDTQYF. The CDR3 coding sequence is TGTGCCACCAGCAGGGGGCTAGCGGGGGGCCTCACAGATACGCAGTATTTT.